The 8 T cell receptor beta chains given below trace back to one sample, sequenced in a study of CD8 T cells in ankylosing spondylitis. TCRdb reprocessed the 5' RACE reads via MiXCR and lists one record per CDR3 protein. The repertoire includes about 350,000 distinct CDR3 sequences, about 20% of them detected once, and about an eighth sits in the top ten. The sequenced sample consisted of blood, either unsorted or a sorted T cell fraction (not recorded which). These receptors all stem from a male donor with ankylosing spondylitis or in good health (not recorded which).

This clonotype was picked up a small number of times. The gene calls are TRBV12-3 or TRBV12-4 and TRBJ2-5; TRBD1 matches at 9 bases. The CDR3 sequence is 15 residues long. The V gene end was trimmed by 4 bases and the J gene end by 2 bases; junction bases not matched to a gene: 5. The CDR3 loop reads CASSSGQGIQETQYF. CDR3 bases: TGTGCCAGCAGTTCCGGACAGGGGATACAAGAGACCCAGTACTTC.

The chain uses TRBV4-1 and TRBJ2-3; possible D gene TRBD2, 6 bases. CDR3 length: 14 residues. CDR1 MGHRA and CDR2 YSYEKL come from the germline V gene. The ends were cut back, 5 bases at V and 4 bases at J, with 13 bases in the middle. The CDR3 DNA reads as TGCGCCAGCAGCTCGACTAGACTTGCAGATACGCAGTATTTT. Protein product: CASSSTRLADTQYF.

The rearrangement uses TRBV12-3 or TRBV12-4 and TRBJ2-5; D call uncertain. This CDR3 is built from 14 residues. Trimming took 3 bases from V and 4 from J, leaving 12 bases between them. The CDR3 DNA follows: TGTGCCAGCAGTTTGGTGCTAGAGGTAGAGACCCAGTACTTC. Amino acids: CASSLVLEVETQYF.

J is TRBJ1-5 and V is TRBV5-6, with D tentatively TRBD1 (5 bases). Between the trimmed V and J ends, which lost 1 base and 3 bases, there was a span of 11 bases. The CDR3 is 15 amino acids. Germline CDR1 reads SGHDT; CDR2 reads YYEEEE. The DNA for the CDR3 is TGTGCCAGCAGCTTGAACGCAGGGAACAATCAGCCCCAGCATTTT. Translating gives CASSLNAGNNQPQHF.

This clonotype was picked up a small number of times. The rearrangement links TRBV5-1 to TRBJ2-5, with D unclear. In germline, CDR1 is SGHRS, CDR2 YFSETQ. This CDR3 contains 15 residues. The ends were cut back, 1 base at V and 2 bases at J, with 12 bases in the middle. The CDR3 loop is CASSLRQTPQETQYF. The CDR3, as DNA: TGCGCCAGCAGCTTGCGCCAGACACCTCAAGAGACCCAGTACTTC.

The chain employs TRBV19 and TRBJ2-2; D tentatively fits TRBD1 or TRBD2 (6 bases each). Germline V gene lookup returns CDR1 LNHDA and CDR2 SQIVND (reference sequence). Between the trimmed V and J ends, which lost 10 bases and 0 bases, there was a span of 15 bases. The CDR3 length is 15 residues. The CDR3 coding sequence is TGTGCCACGAGGAGAGGGGGGACGAACACCGGGGAGCTGTTTTTT. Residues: CATRRGGTNTGELFF.

CDR3: CASSLIADYEQYF. The CDR3 DNA reads TGTGCCAGCAGCTTAATAGCGGATTACGAGCAGTACTTC. The rearrangement links TRBV7-8 to TRBJ2-7, with D possibly matching TRBD2 (6 bases). Between the trimmed V and J ends, which lost 2 bases and 4 bases, there was a span of 9 bases. The length of the CDR3 is 13 residues. Germline V gives CDR1 SGHVS, CDR2 FQNEAQ.

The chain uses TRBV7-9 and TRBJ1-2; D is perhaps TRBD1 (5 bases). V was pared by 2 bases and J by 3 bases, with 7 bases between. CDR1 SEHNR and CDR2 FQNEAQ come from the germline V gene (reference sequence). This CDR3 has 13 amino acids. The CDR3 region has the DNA TGTGCCAGCAGCTTATCAGGGCACTATGGCTACACCTTC. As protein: CASSLSGHYGYTF.